A selection of T cell receptor beta chains follows, all from one sample in a study of shared clonotypes between healthy human individuals. The protocol was immunoSEQ multiplex PCR, while the TCRdb copy is restricted to in-frame clones and leaves out a portion. This sample carries 980,000 or so clones, roughly 72% of them seen once, and the ten largest clones take approximately 1.5%. The specimen was memory CD4+ T cells sorted from blood. The receptors stem from a young man in good health. Both conserved end residues are part of each CDR3. Fields, in order: V gene, J gene, D gene, clone size, CDR3 protein, CDR3 DNA. A D gene is named only where the DNA matches it firmly. The size entry is marked missing in some rows and otherwise reads once, few, many or a size class.

V gene: TRBV10-2; J gene: TRBJ2-7; D gene: TRBD2; clone size: once; CDR3 protein: CASSEPSGGSYEQYF; CDR3 DNA: TGCGCCAGCAGTGAGCCTAGCGGAGGATCGTACGAGCAGTACTTC
V gene: TRBV5-1; J gene: TRBJ2-2; D gene: .; clone size: .; CDR3 protein: CASSPGRQNTGELFF; CDR3 DNA: TGCGCCAGCAGCCCGGGACGCCAGAACACCGGGGAGCTGTTTTTT
V gene: TRBV28; J gene: TRBJ1-3; D gene: TRBD1; clone size: .; CDR3 protein: CASSVQTGVGNTIYF; CDR3 DNA: TGTGCCAGCAGTGTTCAGACAGGGGTTGGAAACACCATATATTTT
V gene: TRBV2; J gene: TRBJ1-3; D gene: .; clone size: .; CDR3 protein: CASSESGNTIYF; CDR3 DNA: TGTGCCAGCAGTGAAAGCGGGAACACCATATATTTT
V gene: TRBV5-1; J gene: TRBJ2-5; D gene: .; clone size: .; CDR3 protein: CASSFQAGMGETQYF; CDR3 DNA: TGCGCCAGCAGCTTTCAGGCGGGGATGGGAGAGACCCAGTACTTC
V gene: TRBV6-5; J gene: TRBJ2-7; D gene: TRBD2; clone size: .; CDR3 protein: CASSRTSGRYEQYF; CDR3 DNA: TGTGCCAGCAGTAGGACTAGCGGGAGATACGAGCAGTACTTC
V gene: TRBV2; J gene: TRBJ1-1; D gene: .; clone size: many; CDR3 protein: CASSEMRGWRMNTEAFF; CDR3 DNA: TGTGCCAGCAGTGAAATGCGGGGTTGGAGGATGAACACTGAAGCTTTCTTT
V gene: TRBV7-2; J gene: TRBJ2-1; D gene: TRBD2; clone size: few; CDR3 protein: CASSLATSGRWFYEQFF; CDR3 DNA: TGTGCCAGCAGCTTAGCGACGAGCGGGAGGTGGTTCTATGAGCAGTTCTTC
V gene: TRBV7-8; J gene: TRBJ1-2; D gene: .; clone size: .; CDR3 protein: CASSLTPRDGYGYTF; CDR3 DNA: TGTGCCAGCAGCCTAACCCCCCGGGACGGCTATGGCTACACCTTC
V gene: TRBV6-1; J gene: TRBJ2-7; D gene: .; clone size: .; CDR3 protein: CASSAVYEQYF; CDR3 DNA: TGTGCCAGCAGTGCGGTCTACGAGCAGTACTTC
V gene: TRBV5-4; J gene: TRBJ2-3; D gene: TRBD2; clone size: .; CDR3 protein: CASSPSGGSGTDTQYF; CDR3 DNA: TGTGCCAGCAGCCCTAGCGGGGGATCGGGAACAGATACGCAGTATTTT
V gene: TRBV19; J gene: TRBJ2-3; D gene: .; clone size: once; CDR3 protein: CASSTTGMGTQYF; CDR3 DNA: TGTGCCAGTAGTACTACAGGGATGGGTACGCAGTATTTT
V gene: TRBV6-5; J gene: TRBJ2-7; D gene: .; clone size: .; CDR3 protein: CASSYSRGPYEQYF; CDR3 DNA: TGTGCCAGCAGTTACTCGCGAGGGCCCTACGAGCAGTACTTC
V gene: TRBV28; J gene: TRBJ1-6; D gene: TRBD1; clone size: .; CDR3 protein: CASSPTGIHSPLHF; CDR3 DNA: TGTGCCAGCAGTCCGACAGGGATACATTCACCCCTCCACTTT
V gene: TRBV6-1; J gene: TRBJ2-1; D gene: .; clone size: .; CDR3 protein: CASSEPRTAVLDEQFF; CDR3 DNA: TGTGCCAGCAGCGAACCAAGGACTGCTGTCTTAGATGAGCAGTTCTTC
V gene: TRBV7-4; J gene: TRBJ2-7; D gene: .; clone size: once; CDR3 protein: CASNQEAYEQYF; CDR3 DNA: TGTGCCAGCAATCAGGAAGCCTACGAGCAGTACTTC
V gene: TRBV6-5; J gene: TRBJ2-1; D gene: TRBD2; clone size: .; CDR3 protein: CASKEGLALYNEQFF; CDR3 DNA: TGTGCCAGCAAGGAGGGACTAGCTTTGTACAATGAGCAGTTCTTC
V gene: TRBV5-1; J gene: TRBJ2-1; D gene: .; clone size: .; CDR3 protein: CASSLDFGTEQFF; CDR3 DNA: TGCGCCAGCAGCTTGGATTTCGGAACTGAGCAGTTCTTC
V gene: TRBV5-5; J gene: TRBJ2-5; D gene: TRBD2; clone size: few; CDR3 protein: CASSREVTLQETQYF; CDR3 DNA: TGTGCCAGCAGCCGGGAGGTGACCCTCCAAGAGACCCAGTACTTC
V gene: TRBV13; J gene: TRBJ2-7; D gene: .; clone size: .; CDR3 protein: CASSLSVGGYEQYF; CDR3 DNA: TGTGCCAGCAGCTTATCGGTAGGGGGCTACGAGCAGTACTTC
V gene: TRBV18; J gene: TRBJ2-6; D gene: .; clone size: .; CDR3 protein: CASSPPAAGANVLTF; CDR3 DNA: TGTGCCAGCTCACCACCGGCAGCTGGGGCCAACGTCCTGACTTTC
V gene: TRBV7-2; J gene: TRBJ2-1; D gene: .; clone size: .; CDR3 protein: CASSLDPGSYNEQFF; CDR3 DNA: TGTGCCAGCAGCTTAGACCCCGGCTCCTACAATGAGCAGTTCTTC
V gene: TRBV11-3; J gene: TRBJ2-1; D gene: TRBD2; clone size: .; CDR3 protein: CASSPGGISYNEQFF; CDR3 DNA: TGTGCCAGCAGCCCGGGGGGAATCTCCTACAATGAGCAGTTCTTC
V gene: TRBV2; J gene: TRBJ1-2; D gene: .; clone size: .; CDR3 protein: CASSEALRYASSSRGYTF; CDR3 DNA: TGTGCCAGCAGTGAAGCGCTTCGTTATGCCTCATCCAGTCGTGGCTACACCTTC
V gene: TRBV5-1; J gene: TRBJ1-5; D gene: .; clone size: .; CDR3 protein: CASSPGTDSNQPQHF; CDR3 DNA: TGCGCCAGCAGCCCCGGGACGGATAGCAATCAGCCCCAGCATTTT
V gene: TRBV15; J gene: TRBJ1-5; D gene: TRBD1; clone size: once; CDR3 protein: CATSRDFLGQGNQPQHF; CDR3 DNA: TGTGCCACCAGCAGAGACTTCCTAGGACAGGGGAATCAGCCCCAGCATTTT
V gene: TRBV7-2; J gene: TRBJ2-2; D gene: .; clone size: .; CDR3 protein: CASSPEGLRNTGELFF; CDR3 DNA: TGTGCCAGCAGCCCAGAGGGCCTTAGGAACACCGGGGAGCTGTTTTTT
V gene: TRBV28; J gene: TRBJ1-5; D gene: TRBD1; clone size: .; CDR3 protein: CASSWDRGNQPQHF; CDR3 DNA: TGTGCCAGCAGTTGGGACAGGGGGAATCAGCCCCAGCATTTT
V gene: TRBV2; J gene: TRBJ2-1; D gene: TRBD2; clone size: few; CDR3 protein: CASSVSSGYNEQFF; CDR3 DNA: TGTGCCAGCAGTGTCTCTAGCGGTTACAATGAGCAGTTCTTC
V gene: TRBV5-1; J gene: TRBJ1-6; D gene: TRBD1; clone size: once; CDR3 protein: CASGRGPDNSPLHF; CDR3 DNA: TGCGCCAGCGGGAGGGGGCCAGATAATTCACCCCTCCACTTT
V gene: TRBV6-5; J gene: TRBJ2-7; D gene: .; clone size: .; CDR3 protein: CASSYDEQYF; CDR3 DNA: TGTGCCAGCAGTTACGACGAGCAGTACTTC
V gene: TRBV11-3; J gene: TRBJ1-5; D gene: .; clone size: .; CDR3 protein: CASSLDLAGTHSNQPQHF; CDR3 DNA: TGTGCCAGCAGCTTAGATTTAGCCGGGACCCATAGCAATCAGCCCCAGCATTTT
V gene: TRBV9; J gene: TRBJ1-2; D gene: TRBD1; clone size: .; CDR3 protein: CASSAAGGSNYGYTF; CDR3 DNA: TGTGCCAGCAGCGCAGCAGGGGGCAGTAACTATGGCTACACCTTC
V gene: TRBV30; J gene: TRBJ2-5; D gene: .; clone size: .; CDR3 protein: CAWRGRGRETQYF; CDR3 DNA: TGTGCCTGGAGGGGCAGGGGAAGAGAAACCCAGTACTTC
V gene: TRBV5-1; J gene: TRBJ2-3; D gene: .; clone size: .; CDR3 protein: CASSFYPAASSGTDTQYF; CDR3 DNA: TGCGCCAGCAGCTTCTACCCAGCAGCCAGCTCGGGCACAGATACGCAGTATTTT
V gene: TRBV19; J gene: TRBJ1-4; D gene: .; clone size: .; CDR3 protein: CASSILQGSKLFF; CDR3 DNA: TGTGCCAGTAGTATACTGCAGGGTTCAAAACTGTTTTTT
V gene: TRBV5-1; J gene: TRBJ2-3; D gene: .; clone size: .; CDR3 protein: CASSLGRITDTQYF; CDR3 DNA: TGCGCCAGCAGCTTGGGGAGGATCACAGATACGCAGTATTTT
V gene: TRBV7-9; J gene: TRBJ2-5; D gene: .; clone size: few; CDR3 protein: CASSYAGTHPQETQYF; CDR3 DNA: TGTGCCAGCAGCTACGCCGGCACTCACCCACAAGAGACCCAGTACTTC
V gene: TRBV6-1; J gene: TRBJ2-5; D gene: .; clone size: few; CDR3 protein: CASSVPRGYQETQYF; CDR3 DNA: TGTGCCAGCAGTGTTCCCCGGGGGTACCAAGAGACCCAGTACTTC
V gene: TRBV5-1; J gene: TRBJ2-3; D gene: .; clone size: .; CDR3 protein: CASSLDLGALDTQYF; CDR3 DNA: TGCGCCAGCAGCTTGGATCTGGGGGCCTTAGATACGCAGTATTTT
V gene: TRBV4-2; J gene: TRBJ2-7; D gene: .; clone size: .; CDR3 protein: CASSQDREAPYEQYF; CDR3 DNA: TGTGCCAGCAGCCAAGATCGCGAAGCCCCCTACGAGCAGTACTTC
V gene: TRBV30; J gene: TRBJ1-2; D gene: .; clone size: .; CDR3 protein: CAWGANYGYTF; CDR3 DNA: TGTGCCTGGGGGGCCAACTATGGCTACACCTTC
V gene: TRBV28; J gene: TRBJ2-2; D gene: TRBD1; clone size: few; CDR3 protein: CASRDRGTGELFF; CDR3 DNA: TGTGCCAGCAGGGACAGGGGGACCGGGGAGCTGTTTTTT
V gene: TRBV9; J gene: TRBJ1-4; D gene: TRBD1; clone size: .; CDR3 protein: CASSARQGFGEKLFF; CDR3 DNA: TGTGCCAGCAGCGCCCGACAGGGGTTTGGTGAAAAACTGTTTTTT
V gene: TRBV4-1; J gene: TRBJ2-5; D gene: .; clone size: .; CDR3 protein: CASSQGRGAKETQYF; CDR3 DNA: TGCGCCAGCAGCCAAGGGAGAGGGGCGAAAGAGACCCAGTACTTC
V gene: TRBV28; J gene: TRBJ1-5; D gene: .; clone size: once; CDR3 protein: CASSLLGDSNQPQHF; CDR3 DNA: TGTGCCAGCAGTTTACTGGGGGATAGCAATCAGCCCCAGCATTTT
V gene: TRBV18; J gene: TRBJ1-5; D gene: TRBD1; clone size: .; CDR3 protein: CASSPRTGTLNQPQHF; CDR3 DNA: TGTGCCAGCTCACCGAGGACAGGGACACTCAATCAGCCCCAGCATTTT
V gene: TRBV2; J gene: TRBJ2-1; D gene: TRBD2; clone size: .; CDR3 protein: CASTFSGGPVNEQFF; CDR3 DNA: TGTGCCAGCACTTTTAGCGGGGGGCCGGTCAATGAGCAGTTCTTC
V gene: TRBV18; J gene: TRBJ2-7; D gene: .; clone size: .; CDR3 protein: CASSPPAGSPKDYEQYF; CDR3 DNA: TGTGCCAGCTCACCACCCGCAGGGTCCCCCAAAGACTACGAGCAGTACTTC
V gene: TRBV7-2; J gene: TRBJ2-5; D gene: TRBD2; clone size: .; CDR3 protein: CASSFKRDKETQYF; CDR3 DNA: TGTGCCAGCAGCTTTAAGCGGGATAAAGAGACCCAGTACTTC
V gene: TRBV4-3; J gene: TRBJ2-1; D gene: .; clone size: .; CDR3 protein: CASSQDRVPYNEQFF; CDR3 DNA: TGCGCCAGCAGCCAAGATCGGGTTCCCTACAATGAGCAGTTCTTC
V gene: TRBV5-1; J gene: TRBJ2-7; D gene: TRBD1; clone size: .; CDR3 protein: CASSARDRGYEQYF; CDR3 DNA: TGCGCCAGCAGCGCCCGGGACAGGGGATACGAGCAGTACTTC
V gene: TRBV7-2; J gene: TRBJ2-3; D gene: .; clone size: .; CDR3 protein: CASSSRNTQYF; CDR3 DNA: TGTGCCAGCAGCTCGCGGAATACGCAGTATTTT
V gene: TRBV6-1; J gene: TRBJ1-5; D gene: .; clone size: once; CDR3 protein: CASSEFPNQPQHF; CDR3 DNA: TGTGCCAGCAGTGAATTTCCAAATCAGCCCCAGCATTTT